One TCR beta chain is described in this entry. This sample stems from a study of blood T cell repertoires in COVID-19. At the level of the study: In each case, the material was cDNA or gDNA derived from T cells, B-cell-depleted T cells, or PBMCs.

Method: immunoSEQ multiplex PCR; TCRdb's copy keeps in-frame clones and lacks some. In the table there are 250,000 to 300,000 clones, about 89% of which are singletons. The TCR was taken from a man aged 45-65 years with acute or convalescent COVID-19. The sequencing sample was made of peripheral blood.

Written as DNA, the CDR3 is TGTGCCAGCAGCTTAGGGGCCGGGACAGGGAGGAATGAGCAGTTCTTC. Translating gives CASSLGAGTGRNEQFF. The rearrangement uses TRBV7-9 and TRBJ2-1; 9 positions match TRBD1. The CDR3 extends over 16 amino acids. From germline, CDR1 is SEHNR and CDR2 FQNEAQ (reference sequence). Trimming removed 1 base from V and 7 bases from J; junction bases left unmatched: 8. Full variable domain (remainder filled in from reference TRBV7-9 and TRBJ2-1): DTGVSQNPRHKITKRGQNVTFRCDPISEHNRLYWYRQTLGQGPEFLTYFQNEAQLEKSRLLSDRFSAERPKGSFSTLEIQRTEQGDSAMYLCASSLGAGTGRNEQFFGPGTRLTVL.